The entry below describes one T cell receptor beta chain. Its antigen is as yet unknown. In TCRdb, the RT-PCR reads were re-called with MiXCR into one record per CDR3 protein. The repertoire holds over 400,000 distinct CDR3 sequences, approximately 13% seen once, with around 12% in the top ten. This sample stems from a study of response to subunit inactivated influenza vaccine. The study's findings and limits: The authors put forward the suggestion that each seasonal influenza vaccination may bring in only a limited number of new T cells.

The sequence came from a man aged 50-60 years who received an inactivated influenza vaccine. The material was PBMCs from blood, obtained about 40 days after vaccination.

CDR3 residues: CASSLDRLHSGANVLTF. The CDR3 DNA sequence: TGTGCCAGCAGCTTGGACAGGTTACACTCTGGGGCCAACGTCCTGACTTTC. V and J are TRBV7-2 and TRBJ2-6; 7 bases align to TRBD1. CDR3 size: 17 residues. V lost 3 bases and J lost 0; bases outside the gene matches: 5. Per germline, CDR1 SGHTA and CDR2 FQGNSA.